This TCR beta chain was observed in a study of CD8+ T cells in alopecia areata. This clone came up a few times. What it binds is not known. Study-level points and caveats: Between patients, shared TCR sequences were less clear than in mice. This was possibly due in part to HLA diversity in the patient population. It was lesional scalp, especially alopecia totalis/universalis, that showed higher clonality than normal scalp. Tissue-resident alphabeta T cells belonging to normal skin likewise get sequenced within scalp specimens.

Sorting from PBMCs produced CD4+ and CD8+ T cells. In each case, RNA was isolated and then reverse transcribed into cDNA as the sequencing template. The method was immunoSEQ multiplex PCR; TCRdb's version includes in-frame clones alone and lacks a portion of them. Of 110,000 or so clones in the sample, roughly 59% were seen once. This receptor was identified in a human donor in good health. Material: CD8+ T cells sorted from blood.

CDR3 sequence reads: CATGALGGGYTF. CDR3 sequence (DNA): TGTGCCACCGGGGCGCTGGGAGGGGGCTACACCTTC. The rearrangement joins TRBV2 to TRBJ1-2, with a weak D call TRBD1 (5 bases). The V gene's germline CDR1 is SNHLY and CDR2 FYNNEI. V was shortened by 10 bases and J by 8 bases, with 17 bases between the two germline ends. The CDR3 sequence is 12 residues long.